The TCR beta chain under discussion was sequenced for a study of CD8+ T cells in alopecia areata. Study-level findings and limits: Lesional scalp displayed greater clonality than normal scalp, most notably in alopecia totalis/universalis. Unlike in mice, where it was clearer, TCR sharing across patients was less clear, possibly HLA-related.

Samples from alopecia areata patients were lesional scalp punch biopsies and peripheral blood. It was from PBMCs that CD4+ and CD8+ T cells were sorted. The V gene lost 0 bases and the J gene lost 10 bases, with 21 bases spanning the gap. Germline lookup yields CDR1 SQVTM and CDR2 ANQGSEA. This CDR3 contains 15 residues. Comment on this clone: Its antigen is as yet unknown.

As the sequencing template, cDNA was produced by extracting RNA and reverse transcribing it. The assay was immunoSEQ multiplex PCR, and TCRdb's table has in-frame clones only and misses some. The data show 100,000 to 150,000 clones, with 30% to 40% seen just once and roughly 3.2% held by the top ten. The J gene is TRBJ1-2, the V gene TRBV29-1, with D perhaps matching TRBD1 (6 bases). The clonotype comes from a human donor with alopecia areata. Material: CD4+ T cells sorted from blood. DNA of the CDR3: TGCAGCGTTGAAGAAGATGCGGGGGCGCGAAATACCTACACCTTC. Translation: CSVEEDAGARNTYTF.